A single sample is the source of the 29 T cell receptor beta chains below, sequenced in a study of cytomegalovirus exposure and HLA in healthy donors. PCR used 60 Vbeta primers and 13 Jbeta primers. Profiled with immunoSEQ multiplex PCR; TCRdb holds only in-frame clones, not every one. This sample has around 120,000 clones; over 60% occur once, and the top ten carry roughly 5.6%. The sequenced material came from PBMCs. The receptors here all came from a female donor in good health and CMV-seropositive.

The rearrangement links TRBV28 to TRBJ1-1; 11 nucleotides align to TRBD1. Trimming took 3 bases from V and 10 from J; bases not matched to a gene: 10. This CDR3 contains 15 residues. Germline CDR1 is MDHEN and CDR2 is SYDVKM. The CDR3 sequence: CASSFRTGGYGGAFF. The CDR3 nucleotides are TGTGCCAGCAGTTTCCGGACAGGGGGCTACGGGGGAGCTTTCTTT. Looking up the rest from reference TRBV28 and TRBJ1-1 gives the full variable domain: DVKVTQSSRYLVKRTGEKVFLECVQDMDHENMFWYRQDPGLGLRLIYFSYDVKMKEKGDIPEGYSVSREKKERFSLILESASTNQTSMYLCASSFRTGGYGGAFFGQGTRLTVV.

This clone came up once. The chain links TRBV27 to TRBJ2-2, with 9 bases that match TRBD2. V gave up 2 bases and J gave up 2 bases; unmatched junction bases: 3. CDR1 is MNHEY and CDR2 is SMNVEV in the germline V gene (reference sequence). The CDR3 has 16 amino acids. As DNA, the CDR3 is TGTGCCAGCAGTTTAAGTCTAGCGGGAAACACCGGGGAGCTGTTTTTT. It is translated as CASSLSLAGNTGELFF.

V and J are TRBV6-1 and TRBJ2-7; 7 nucleotides align to TRBD1. The germline gives CDR1 MNHNS, CDR2 SASEGT. The J segment lost 0 bases and the V segment lost 4 bases, leaving 9 bases of the junction unmatched. This CDR3 has 16 amino acids. CDR3 amino acids: CASSGPTGINSYEQYF. Written as DNA, the CDR3 is TGTGCCAGCAGTGGTCCGACAGGGATAAACTCCTACGAGCAGTACTTC.

This rearrangement joins TRBV5-4 to TRBJ1-2; D not resolved. V lost 0 bases and J lost 7, with 7 bases in between. The length of the CDR3 is 12 residues. Looked up from germline, CDR1 is SGHNT and CDR2 is YYREEE (reference sequence). CDR3 nucleotide sequence: TGTGCCAGCAGCTTGGGCGAGTCTGGCTACACCTTC. This sequence encodes CASSLGESGYTF. Together with reference TRBV5-4 and TRBJ1-2, the CDR3 gives the full variable domain: ETGVTQSPTHLIKTRGQQVTLRCSSQSGHNTVSWYQQALGQGPQFIFQYYREEENGRGNFPPRFSGLQFPNYSSELNVNALELDDSALYLCASSLGESGYTFGSGTRLTVV.

This clone is a singleton in its sample. The chain couples TRBV4-1 to TRBJ2-1; 7 bases agree with TRBD2. Trimming at V came to 2 bases and at J to 0 bases, leaving 10 bases not matched to a gene. The CDR3 consists of 18 residues. Germline CDR1 is MGHRA and CDR2 is YSYEKL. CDR3 residues: CASSQPGGSLSSYNEQFF. For the CDR3, the DNA is TGCGCCAGCAGCCAACCGGGGGGTTCCTTAAGCTCCTACAATGAGCAGTTCTTC.

The V call is TRBV5-1, the J call TRBJ2-1, with 10 bases identical to TRBD2. CDR3 size: 15 residues. Germline lookup yields CDR1 SGHRS and CDR2 YFSETQ. Losses at the gene ends were 2 bases for V and 7 bases for J; bases not matched to a gene: 6. CDR3 region: CASSFLAGGSNEQFF. CDR3 nucleotides: TGCGCCAGCAGCTTCTTAGCGGGAGGATCGAATGAGCAGTTCTTC.

The chain employs TRBV2 and TRBJ1-2, with a tentative D call TRBD1 (5 bases). The germline gives CDR1 SNHLY, CDR2 FYNNEI. The length of the CDR3 is 15 residues. Trimming pared 0 bases from V and 8 bases from J, leaving 16 bases between. CDR3 DNA: TGTGCCAGCAGTGAAGCGCTTCGGGCAGGGCGGGGCTACACCTTC. This gives the protein CASSEALRAGRGYTF.

The chain carries TRBV2 and TRBJ2-2, with D possibly TRBD1 on 6 matching bases. Germline CDR1 is SNHLY and CDR2 is FYNNEI. The V and J ends lost 6 bases and 4 bases respectively, with 15 bases between them. CDR3 length: 15 residues. The CDR3 sequence is CASRAGQYLTGELFF. In DNA form, the CDR3 reads TGTGCCAGCAGAGCAGGACAGTATCTCACCGGGGAGCTGTTTTTT.

The chain combines TRBV29-1 with TRBJ2-1; 10 nucleotides agree with TRBD1. The germline CDR1 and CDR2 sequences are SQVTM and ANQGSEA. The length of the CDR3 is 13 residues. J lost 7 bases, V lost 3 bases, and 3 bases had no gene match. The CDR3 spells CSVDRQGANEQFF. In DNA, the CDR3 is TGCAGCGTTGATCGACAGGGGGCGAATGAGCAGTTCTTC.

This chain uses TRBV28 with TRBJ2-7; D gene ambiguous. Germline V gene lookup returns CDR1 MDHEN and CDR2 SYDVKM. Between the trimmed V and J ends, which lost 4 bases and 12 bases, there was a span of 16 bases. The CDR3 sequence is 12 residues long. In DNA, the CDR3 is TGTGCCAGCAGTTCCAATGGGCGTAGTTGGTACTTC. As protein: CASSSNGRSWYF.

This sequence joins TRBV7-6 and TRBJ2-1; 12 bases agree with TRBD2. This CDR3 has 15 residues. Germline CDR1 SGHVS, CDR2 FNYEAQ. V was pared by 6 bases and J by 8 bases, with 8 bases of the junction left unmatched. The CDR3 loop reads CASSRTSGIYYEQFF. The CDR3 region has the DNA TGTGCCAGCAGTAGGACTAGCGGGATTTATTATGAGCAGTTCTTC.

V and J are TRBV14 and TRBJ2-1; D gene uncertain. The germline V and J ends were trimmed by 0 bases and 0 bases, with 15 bases remaining between them. This CDR3 region has 18 residues. Germline V CDR1 and CDR2: SGHDN, FVKESK. CDR3 protein: CASSQDFGSSSSYNEQFF. The CDR3 DNA reads TGTGCCAGCAGCCAAGATTTTGGTAGCTCTAGCTCCTACAATGAGCAGTTCTTC.

In this sample, this clone turned up once. The V and J genes are TRBV7-2 and TRBJ2-2, with 13 nucleotides matching TRBD2. Germline V gives CDR1 SGHTA, CDR2 FQGNSA. Unmatched junction bases numbered 12, after V lost 3 bases and J lost 8 bases. The CDR3 runs to 18 residues. The CDR3 nucleotides read TGTGCCAGCAGCTTGAGACTAGCGGGGGGAGGAGTTCTTGGGGAGCTGTTTTTT. It specifies CASSLRLAGGGVLGELFF. The whole variable domain, remainder taken from reference TRBV7-2 and TRBJ2-2, is GAGVSQSPSNKVTEKGKDVELRCDPISGHTALYWYRQSLGQGLEFLIYFQGNSAPDKSGLPSDRFSAERTGGSVSTLTIQRTQQEDSAVYLCASSLRLAGGGVLGELFFGEGSRLTVL.

This sequence joins TRBV11-2 and TRBJ1-1; the D gene is possibly TRBD1 (5 bases). Germline V lookup: CDR1 SGHAT, CDR2 FQNNGV. The CDR3 runs to 14 residues. V was clipped by 2 bases and J by 11 bases, with 18 bases between them. Here the CDR3 DNA reads TGTGCCAGCAGCTTAAATTCTGGGGCCGCCGGGGCTTTCTTT. Protein product: CASSLNSGAAGAFF.

This sequence joins TRBV7-3 and TRBJ2-7, with a weak D call TRBD1 (5 bases). Trimming stripped 2 bases from V and 3 bases from J, with 8 bases between. The CDR3 runs 13 residues. Germline CDR1 and CDR2: SGHTA and FQGTGA. The CDR3 bases are TGTGCCAGCAGCTTATTCCAGGGCTACGAGCAGTACTTC. Translation: CASSLFQGYEQYF.

The chain carries TRBV28 and TRBJ1-1, with 7 bases fitting TRBD1. Germline V gene data show CDR1 as MDHEN and CDR2 as SYDVKM. The CDR3 covers 15 residues. With 2 bases clipped from V and 7 bases from J, the junction kept 10 bases outside the gene matches. As DNA, the CDR3 is TGTGCCAGCAGTTTACTGACAGGGTTGTTCGATGAAGCTTTCTTT. Translation: CASSLLTGLFDEAFF.

This clone was found once. The CDR3 sequence is CASSLASGLAGGDTQYF. The CDR3 coding sequence is TGCGCCAGCAGCTTGGCGTCTGGACTAGCGGGAGGAGATACGCAGTATTTT. This chain joins TRBV5-1 and TRBJ2-3; 14 positions agree with TRBD2. The V gene's germline CDR1 is SGHRS and CDR2 YFSETQ. This CDR3 contains 17 residues. Trimming took 0 bases from V and 5 from J; bases not matched to a gene: 5.

The chain joins TRBV30 to TRBJ2-5, with D possibly matching TRBD1 (7 bases). The V gene lost 0 bases and the J gene lost 4 bases, with 18 bases spanning the gap. The CDR3 has 16 residues. Germline CDR1 reads GTSNPN; CDR2 reads SVGIG (reference sequence). This CDR3 is CAWSVPGGRWGETQYF. DNA for the CDR3: TGTGCCTGGAGTGTACCAGGGGGGCGATGGGGAGAGACCCAGTACTTC.

The chain has TRBV5-8 and TRBJ1-2, with D possibly being TRBD1 (5 bases). V was clipped by 2 bases and J by 4 bases, with 24 bases between them. Germline CDR1 SGHTS, CDR2 YDEGEE. This CDR3 comprises 18 residues. The CDR3 sequence is CASSFLSLGTPRSYGYTF. The CDR3 DNA reads TGTGCCAGCAGCTTTTTATCGCTCGGGACTCCGAGATCCTATGGCTACACCTTC. The full variable domain, in which reference TRBV5-8 and TRBJ1-2 provide the parts outside the CDR3, is EAGVTQSPTHLIKTRGQQATLRCSPISGHTSVYWYQQALGLGLQFLLWYDEGEERNRGNFPPRFSGRQFPNYSSELNVNALELEDSALYLCASSFLSLGTPRSYGYTFGSGTRLTVV.

This chain connects TRBV18 to TRBJ1-1, with D maybe TRBD1 (6 bases). Trimming removed 5 bases from V and 1 base from J, with 8 bases in between. This CDR3 comprises 13 residues. Germline-derived CDR1 and CDR2 are KGHSH and LQKENI. The CDR3 sequence: CASSGGANTEAFF. As DNA, the CDR3 is TGTGCCAGCTCAGGGGGGGCGAACACTGAAGCTTTCTTT.

The V call is TRBV4-1, the J call TRBJ1-2; D possibly corresponds to TRBD1 (6 bases). Trimming shortened V by 2 bases and J by 4 bases, and 11 bases separated the two germline ends. The CDR3 contains 14 residues. The germline CDR1 and CDR2 sequences are MGHRA and YSYEKL. The CDR3 DNA is TGCGCCAGCAGCCAACCGACAGGATCCTATGGCTACACCTTC. It encodes CASSQPTGSYGYTF.

The chain is built from TRBV18 and TRBJ2-3; 8 bases line up with TRBD2. There are 15 residues in the CDR3. V shed 0 bases, J shed 6 bases, and the junction held 5 bases outside the gene matches. From germline, CDR1 is KGHSH and CDR2 LQKENI. The CDR3 nucleotides read TGTGCCAGCTCACCACCGCGGAGCGGGGGCGATACGCAGTATTTT. Translating gives CASSPPRSGGDTQYF.

The chain joins TRBV7-6 to TRBJ1-3, with 12 bases fitting TRBD1. Unmatched junction bases numbered 8, after V lost 5 bases and J lost 6 bases. CDR1 SGHVS and CDR2 FNYEAQ come from the germline V gene. The CDR3 consists of 16 residues. The CDR3 DNA reads as TGTGCCAGCAGCGGACACGGGACAGGGGGCTTAAACACCATATATTTT. This encodes CASSGHGTGGLNTIYF.

A few counts support this clone. This chain uses TRBV5-5 with TRBJ2-3, with TRBD2 matching 12 bases. Germline lookup yields CDR1 SGHKS and CDR2 YYEKEE (reference sequence). Trimming took 4 bases from V and 6 from J; bases not matched to a gene: 15. There are 18 residues in the CDR3. The CDR3 sequence: CASSALLAGGLGGDTQYF. The CDR3 nucleotides read TGTGCCAGCAGCGCACTTCTAGCGGGAGGGCTGGGTGGTGATACGCAGTATTTT. Variable domain in full (rest from reference TRBV5-5 and TRBJ2-3): DAGVTQSPTHLIKTRGQQVTLRCSPISGHKSVSWYQQVLGQGPQFIFQYYEKEERGRGNFPDRFSARQFPNYSSELNVNALLLGDSALYLCASSALLAGGLGGDTQYFGPGTRLTVL.

V is TRBV5-5 and J is TRBJ2-1, with 7 nucleotides matching TRBD1. Unmatched junction bases numbered 4, after V lost 4 bases and J lost 3 bases. Germline V lookup: CDR1 SGHKS, CDR2 YYEKEE (reference sequence). CDR3 length: 14 amino acids. CDR3 protein: CASSRDSLYNEQFF. The CDR3 DNA sequence: TGTGCCAGCAGCCGGGACAGCCTCTACAATGAGCAGTTCTTC.

J is TRBJ2-3 and V is TRBV27; 11 bases align to TRBD2. The V gene's germline CDR1 is MNHEY and CDR2 SMNVEV (reference sequence). This CDR3 spans 15 amino acids. V shed 6 bases and J 5 bases; nucleotides not matched to a gene: 7. The CDR3, as DNA: TGTGCCAGCAGCCCTGGACTAGCGGGTAGAGATACGCAGTATTTT. This gives the protein CASSPGLAGRDTQYF.

V usage is TRBV2 and J usage is TRBJ2-3; D perhaps matches TRBD1 (5 bases). The CDR3 has 13 amino acids. CDR1 SNHLY and CDR2 FYNNEI come from the germline V gene. V lost 5 bases and J 5 bases, leaving 11 bases between the germline ends. The CDR3 DNA reads as TGTGCCAGCAGTCGACAGCGCCGAGATACGCAGTATTTT. Its protein is CASSRQRRDTQYF.

This chain connects TRBV5-1 to TRBJ1-2, with D perhaps TRBD1 (5 bases). In germline, CDR1 is SGHRS, CDR2 YFSETQ. CDR3 length: 16 residues. Deletions cut 0 bases from V and 2 bases from J, with 14 bases between. In DNA, the CDR3 is TGCGCCAGCAGCTTGGAACGCTCGACAGCCAACTATGGCTACACCTTC. This gives the protein CASSLERSTANYGYTF.

The genes are TRBV5-8 and TRBJ1-1; possibly TRBD1 for D (5 bases). The length of the CDR3 is 15 residues. Germline CDR1 SGHTS, CDR2 YDEGEE. V lost 0 bases to trimming and J lost 3 bases, with 12 bases between them. The CDR3 DNA sequence: TGTGCCAGCAGCTTGGGAACCTTAGGGGACACTGAAGCTTTCTTT. It encodes CASSLGTLGDTEAFF.